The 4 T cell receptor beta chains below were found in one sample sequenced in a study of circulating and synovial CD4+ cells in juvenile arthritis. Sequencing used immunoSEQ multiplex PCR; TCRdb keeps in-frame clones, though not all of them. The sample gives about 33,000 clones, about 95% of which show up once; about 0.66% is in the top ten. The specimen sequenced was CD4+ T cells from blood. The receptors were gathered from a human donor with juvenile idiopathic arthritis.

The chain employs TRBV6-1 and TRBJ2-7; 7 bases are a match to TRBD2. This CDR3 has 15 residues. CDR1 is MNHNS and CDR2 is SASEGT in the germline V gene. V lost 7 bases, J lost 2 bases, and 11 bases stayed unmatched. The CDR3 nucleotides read TGTGCCAGCATTTCCGGGGCTAGCGGAACCTACGAGCAGTACTTC. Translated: CASISGASGTYEQYF.

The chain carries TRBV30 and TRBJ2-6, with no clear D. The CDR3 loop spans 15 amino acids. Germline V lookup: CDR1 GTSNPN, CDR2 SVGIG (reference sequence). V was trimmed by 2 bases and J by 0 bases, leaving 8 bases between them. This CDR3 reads CAWSSLSSGANVLTF. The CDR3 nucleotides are TGTGCCTGGAGTAGTTTGAGCTCTGGGGCCAACGTCCTGACTTTC.

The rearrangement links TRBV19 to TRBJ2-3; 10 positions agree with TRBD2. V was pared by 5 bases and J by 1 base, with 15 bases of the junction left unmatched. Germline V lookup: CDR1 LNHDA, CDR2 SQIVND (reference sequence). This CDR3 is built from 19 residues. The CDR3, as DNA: TGTGCCAGTAGTCAGGGGCTGGCTAGCGGGAGATGGGGCACAGATACGCAGTATTTT. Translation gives CASSQGLASGRWGTDTQYF.

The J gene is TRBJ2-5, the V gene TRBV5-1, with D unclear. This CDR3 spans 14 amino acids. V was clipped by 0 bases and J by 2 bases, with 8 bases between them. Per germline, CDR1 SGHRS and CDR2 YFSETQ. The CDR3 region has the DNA TGCGCCAGCAGCTTGGCACCAGATCAAGAGACCCAGTACTTC. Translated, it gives CASSLAPDQETQYF.